These T cell receptor beta chains were read from a single sample in a study of T cell responses to AZD1222 COVID-19 vaccine. Sequenced by immunoSEQ multiplex PCR; TCRdb stores in-frame clones only, minus some. The sample has 130,000 or so clones, more than 85% seen once. The starting material was peripheral blood, obtained on day 0 of MenACWY control vaccination. The receptors here all came from an adult in good health. The CDR3 runs from the conserved cysteine through the conserved F or W. Fields, in order: V gene, D gene, J gene, clone size, CDR3 protein, CDR3 DNA. D genes are given only for firm matches. Clone size is given for some rows only: seen once, a few or many times, or a class if the clone is expanded.

>TRBV10-3|TRBD1|TRBJ1-1|.
CAIRLLQGASEAFF
TGTGCCATCAGGCTATTACAGGGGGCAAGTGAAGCTTTCTTT
>TRBV6-6|.|TRBJ1-4|.
CASSYSKNNEKLFF
TGTGCCAGCAGTTACTCAAAGAATAATGAAAAACTGTTTTTT
>TRBV12-3/TRBV12-4|.|TRBJ1-2|.
CASSPISGYTF
TGTGCCAGCAGTCCCATTAGTGGCTACACCTTC
>TRBV6-5|.|TRBJ1-6|.
CASFMGVAYNSPLHF
TGTGCCAGTTTTATGGGGGTCGCCTATAATTCACCCCTCCACTTT
>TRBV7-8|.|TRBJ2-7|.
CASSLAGAGVVEQYF
TGTGCCAGCAGCTTAGCGGGGGCCGGGGTCGTCGAGCAGTACTTC
>TRBV12-3/TRBV12-4|.|TRBJ1-1|.
CASSLGLNTEAFF
TGTGCCAGCAGTTTAGGCCTGAACACTGAAGCTTTCTTT
>TRBV10-1|.|TRBJ1-6|.
CATTLRGVRNSPLHF
TGCGCCACCACGCTGAGGGGAGTCAGAAATTCACCCCTCCACTTT
>TRBV7-9|.|TRBJ1-6|once
CASSAKGGNSPLHF
TGTGCCAGCAGCGCTAAGGGGGGGAATTCACCCCTCCACTTT
>TRBV3-1/TRBV3-2|TRBD1|TRBJ2-4|.
CASSNTGANIQYF
TGTGCCAGCAGCAACACAGGGGCGAACATTCAGTACTTC
>TRBV6-6|.|TRBJ2-7|few
CASSYAGQSYEQYF
TGTGCCAGCAGTTACGCAGGACAATCCTACGAGCAGTACTTC
>TRBV5-1|.|TRBJ1-1|.
CASSLAGDWDTEAFF
TGCGCCAGCAGCTTGGCCGGGGACTGGGACACTGAAGCTTTCTTT
>TRBV7-9|TRBD2|TRBJ2-1|.
CASSPRTSGRGDEQFF
TGTGCCAGCAGCCCCCGGACTAGCGGGAGAGGGGATGAGCAGTTCTTC
>TRBV29-1|.|TRBJ2-7|.
CSALTGTDYEQYF
TGCAGCGCGCTCACCGGGACGGACTACGAGCAGTACTTC
>TRBV30|TRBD1|TRBJ1-4|.
CAWDTGARGEKLFF
TGTGCCTGGGACACAGGGGCCCGGGGGGAAAAACTGTTTTTT
>TRBV30|.|TRBJ1-1|.
CAWSPSNTEAFF
TGTGCCTGGAGTCCATCTAATACTGAAGCTTTCTTT
>TRBV9|TRBD2|TRBJ2-7|few
CASSVDRTSVSYEQYF
TGTGCCAGCAGCGTAGATCGGACTAGCGTCTCCTACGAGCAGTACTTC
>TRBV5-1|TRBD1|TRBJ2-1|.
CASSGTGSPNEQFF
TGCGCCAGCAGCGGGACAGGGTCGCCCAATGAGCAGTTCTTC
>TRBV13|.|TRBJ1-2|.
CASSLGLTGEGGYTF
TGTGCCAGCAGCTTAGGCCTTACGGGGGAGGGTGGCTACACCTTC
>TRBV10-3|.|TRBJ2-1|.
CAISSPGRNSYNEQFF
TGTGCCATCAGTTCTCCAGGGAGGAACTCCTACAATGAGCAGTTCTTC
>TRBV15|TRBD1|TRBJ2-7|.
CATSKGQGGLYEQYF
TGTGCCACCAGCAAGGGACAGGGTGGTCTCTACGAGCAGTACTTC
>TRBV5-4|TRBD2|TRBJ2-7|.
CASSPEAGGMYYEQYF
TGTGCCAGCAGCCCGGAAGCGGGGGGTATGTACTACGAGCAGTACTTC
>TRBV24-1|.|TRBJ2-7|.
CATSDFTLNYEQYF
TGTGCCACCAGTGATTTTACACTGAACTACGAGCAGTACTTC